This record concerns one TCR beta chain sequence. The antigen remains undetermined. Profiled with immunoSEQ multiplex PCR; TCRdb holds only in-frame clones, not every one. The table lists about 15,000 clones, 80% of them singletons. Germline V lookup: CDR1 SGHTA, CDR2 FQGNSA. Trimming cost V 5 bases and J 2 bases, with 11 bases left between them. The CDR3 is made up of 14 amino acids. The sample is drawn from a study of Tregs in tolerant kidney transplant recipients. The wider study: Recipients received nonmyeloablative bone marrow transplants from related graft donors, with transient mixed chimerism.

Study-level findings and limits: This study did not directly address biological reproducibility. Activated donor B cell expansion appeared to reveal the most relevant donor-specific TCRbeta repertoire.

The rearrangement links TRBV7-2 to TRBJ2-3, with D perhaps matching TRBD2 (5 bases). Sample: Tregs from blood, taken before the transplant. This TCR was recovered from a human donor who received a combined kidney and bone marrow transplant. The CDR3 DNA follows: TGTGCCAGCAGCCCTACAGCGGTCACAGATACGCAGTATTTT. Translation: CASSPTAVTDTQYF.